This T cell receptor (beta chain) was retrieved from a study of pediatric ulcerative colitis. The rectum was sampled with one to two pinch biopsies at colonoscopy. The method was immunoSEQ multiplex PCR; TCRdb's version includes in-frame clones alone and lacks a portion of them. The repertoire includes 15,000 to 20,000 clones, approximately 80% of them detected once, and around 6.9% sits in the top ten. V shed 1 base and J 9 bases; nucleotides not matched to a gene: 8. Germline V gene sequence: CDR1 SGHTA, CDR2 FQGNSA. This CDR3 comprises 14 residues. This receptor was identified in a boy aged 5-17 years who was a control in a study of pediatric ulcerative colitis. The sequenced sample consisted of gut tissue. The V and J genes are TRBV7-2 and TRBJ2-7; TRBD2 agrees at 8 bases. The CDR3 loop is CASSLDPGLGVQYF. In nucleotides, the CDR3 is TGTGCCAGCAGCTTAGACCCGGGACTAGGCGTGCAGTACTTC.